This TCR beta chain was obtained from a study of immune evolution from preneoplasia to lung adenocarcinoma. The CDR3 spans 10 residues. V was clipped by 3 bases and J by 7 bases, with 3 bases between them. Germline CDR1 reads SNHLY; CDR2 reads FYNNEI. This clone came up a few times. The repertoire was sequenced with immunoSEQ multiplex PCR; TCRdb's copy has only in-frame clones and lacks some. The sample shows 4,000 to 5,000 clones, around 76% of them seen only once. The specimen sequenced was FFPE minimally invasive lung adenocarcinoma tissue. This clonotype was obtained from a person aged 65-85 years with lung adenocarcinoma. This chain connects TRBV2 to TRBJ1-2, with D uncertain. CDR3 bases: TGTGCCAGCAGTGAGGGTGGCTACACCTTC. Its translation is CASSEGGYTF.